This T cell receptor beta chain was observed in a study of type 1 regulatory T cells. The V end lost 0 bases, the J end lost 4 bases, and 15 bases lay between the germline ends. The CDR3 loop spans 15 amino acids. Germline values: CDR1 DFQATT, CDR2 SNEGSKA (reference sequence). Using its own MiXCR run on the reads, TCRdb lists one record per CDR3 protein. The table records around 88,000 distinct CDR3 sequences, 25% to 40% of them present only once. There are many counts of this clonotype. The chain joins TRBV20-1 to TRBJ1-1; D is unclear. Sequenced input: CD4+ T cells, either the whole sample or a sorted fraction (not recorded which). The TCR comes from a human donor in good health. The CDR3, as DNA: TGCAGTGCTAGAGATCGCGAGGCGGGGAGCACTGAAGCTTTCTTT. It codes for CSARDREAGSTEAFF.